This T cell receptor beta chain was obtained from a study of T cell responses to AZD1222 COVID-19 vaccine. Study background: Second-dose groups at about 4 or about 12 weeks were pooled.

This clone was observed a single time. Its antigen is undetermined. Sequencing used immunoSEQ multiplex PCR; TCRdb keeps in-frame clones, though not all of them. Of 150,000 to 200,000 clones detected, roughly 92% appear once; the ten largest clones hold roughly 1.4%. Findings and caveats of the study: Unmutated variant regions are reportedly the target of nearly half of TCRs that are spike-specific.

The germline V gene has CDR1 SGHRS and CDR2 YFSETQ. V gave up 4 bases and J gave up 3 bases, with 6 bases separating them. The CDR3 has 12 residues. The chain has TRBV5-1 and TRBJ2-3; no reliable D call. Sequenced material: peripheral blood, taken on day 0 of AZD1222 vaccination. This TCR was sampled from an adult in good health. The DNA for the CDR3 is TGCGCCAGCAGCCACGGGACAGATACGCAGTATTTT. Residues: CASSHGTDTQYF.